The sequence of this T cell receptor (beta chain) was determined in a study of regulatory T cells in long-lasting Graves disease. Germline CDR1 and CDR2: DFQATT and SNEGSKA (reference sequence). Germline trimming cut 5 bases from V and 4 bases from J; bases unmatched to any gene: 7. This CDR3 has 13 residues. The sample holds a few counts of this clonotype. Arm-PCR of CDR3 regions with iRepertoire HTBI primers generated TCR beta libraries. Authors' data handling: Samples jointly harbored fewer than 70 TRBV and 14 TRBJ segments. TCRdb reanalysed the multiplex PCR reads using MiXCR and keeps one entry per CDR3 protein. TCRdb assigned the V and J calls; the authors' analysis was not used. The sample yields about 470,000 distinct CDR3 sequences, 20% to 25% seen once. This sample's time point: persistent/refractory GD, antithyroid drugs over 5 years with positive TRAb. From PBMCs, RNA was extracted and then used to make the TCR library.

The sequenced sample was peripheral blood mononuclear cells (PBMCs), obtained when the disease was refractory, from a patient treated with antithyroid drugs. V gene TRBV20-1 combines with J gene TRBJ2-5, with 7 bases fitting TRBD2. This clonotype originated in a female donor with Graves disease. CDR3 in amino acids: CSAGKRDVETQYF. CDR3 DNA sequence: TGCAGTGCTGGGAAGCGGGATGTAGAGACCCAGTACTTC.